This TCR beta chain was documented in a study of blood T cell repertoires in COVID-19. Study summary: There were acute and convalescent COVID-19 samples, and they came from the United States, Italy and Spain.

Here immunoSEQ multiplex PCR was the method, and the copy in TCRdb shows in-frame clones only, minus some. The sample yields around 100,000 clones, 80% to 90% seen once. This clone was counted once. Germline loops: CDR1 LGHNA, CDR2 YSLEER. The CDR3 extends over 18 amino acids. J gave up 2 bases and V 1 base, and 9 bases lay outside the gene matches. The V call is TRBV4-3, the J call TRBJ2-7, with TRBD2 matching 12 bases. Input material: peripheral blood. This TCR came from a man aged 55-75 years with acute or convalescent COVID-19. In nucleotides, the CDR3 is TGCGCCAGCAGCCAAGGGCCCCTAGCGGGAGGGGGAACCTACGAGCAGTACTTC. This codes for CASSQGPLAGGGTYEQYF.